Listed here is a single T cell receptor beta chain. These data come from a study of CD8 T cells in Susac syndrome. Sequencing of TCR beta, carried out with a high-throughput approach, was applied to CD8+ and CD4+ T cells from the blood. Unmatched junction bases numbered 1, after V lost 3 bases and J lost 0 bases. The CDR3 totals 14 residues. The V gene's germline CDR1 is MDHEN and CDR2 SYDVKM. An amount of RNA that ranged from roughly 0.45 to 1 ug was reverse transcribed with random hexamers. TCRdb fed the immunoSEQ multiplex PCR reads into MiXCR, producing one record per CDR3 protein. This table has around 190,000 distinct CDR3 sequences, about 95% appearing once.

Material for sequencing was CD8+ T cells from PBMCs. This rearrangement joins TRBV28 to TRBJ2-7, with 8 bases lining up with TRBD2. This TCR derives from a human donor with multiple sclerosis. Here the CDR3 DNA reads TGTGCCAGCAGTTTTGCGGGAGGCTCCTACGAGCAGTACTTC. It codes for CASSFAGGSYEQYF.